The 24 T cell receptor beta chains presented below share a single source sample, sequenced in a study of blood T cell repertoires in COVID-19. Assay used: immunoSEQ multiplex PCR; TCRdb lists only in-frame clones, some missing. The repertoire holds about 300,000 clones, with around 90% as singletons. The sequenced sample was PBMCs or T cells enriched from blood (not recorded which). The receptors originated from a man aged 60 to 75 who had recovered from COVID-19.

As concerns this clone: One junction end does not reproduce the germline sequence, and a read error may be involved. The chain carries TRBV28 and TRBJ2-7; D may be TRBD2 (5 bases). The germline V gene has CDR1 MDHEN and CDR2 SYDVKM. There are 12 residues in the CDR3. The CDR3 region has the DNA TGCACGACTCGAGAGGGAAACTACGAGCAGTACTTC. It encodes CTTREGNYEQYF.

This clone was observed a handful of times. This chain connects TRBV6-1 to TRBJ2-7; TRBD1 matches at 7 bases. CDR1 is MNHNS, CDR2 SASEGT, per germline. Trimming cost V 0 bases and J 4 bases; bases outside gene matches: 6. This CDR3 is 15 amino acids long. CDR3: CASSEATGTAYEQYF. In nucleotides, the CDR3 is TGTGCCAGCAGTGAAGCGACCGGGACAGCATACGAGCAGTACTTC.

J is TRBJ2-1 and V is TRBV18; possible D gene TRBD2, 6 bases. V was trimmed by 6 bases and J by 2 bases, leaving 14 bases between them. The CDR3 runs 15 residues. CDR1 is KGHSH and CDR2 is LQKENI in the germline V gene. CDR3 nucleotide sequence: TGTGCCAGCTCGCCTACGGGAGTTGCCTACAATGAGCAGTTCTTC. It yields the protein CASSPTGVAYNEQFF. Based on the CDR3 plus reference TRBV18 and TRBJ2-1, the full variable domain is NAGVMQNPRHLVRRRGQEARLRCSPMKGHSHVYWYRQLPEEGLKFMVYLQKENIIDESGMPKERFSAEFPKEGPSILRIQQVVRGDSAAYFCASSPTGVAYNEQFFGPGTRLTVL.

The chain is built from TRBV29-1 and TRBJ2-7; 7 bases match TRBD1. The germline V gene encodes CDR1 SQVTM and CDR2 ANQGSEA. The CDR3 covers 12 residues. The J segment lost 2 bases and the V segment lost 4 bases, leaving 2 bases of the junction unmatched. CDR3 in DNA: TGCAGCGTTGTGAGGGGGCCCTACGAGCAGTACTTC. Protein sequence: CSVVRGPYEQYF.

The chain recombines TRBV3-1 (or the pseudogene TRBV3-2) with TRBJ2-1; D is unresolved. Germline values: CDR1 LGHDT, CDR2 YNNKEL (reference sequence). CDR3 length equals 12 residues. Trimming took off 2 bases at V and 3 bases at J, with 2 bases between the two ends. The CDR3 DNA sequence: TGTGCCAGCAGCCAACGCTACAATGAGCAGTTCTTC. Translation gives CASSQRYNEQFF.

The sample holds a few counts of this clone. The chain combines TRBV29-1 with TRBJ1-3, with D tentatively TRBD1 (6 bases). The CDR3 is made up of 14 amino acids. From germline, CDR1 is SQVTM and CDR2 ANQGSEA. The V end lost 5 bases, the J end lost 4 bases, and 15 bases lay between the germline ends. DNA of the CDR3: TGCAGCGTTACTGAAGGGGGGGCAGGAAACACCATATATTTT. Its protein product is CSVTEGGAGNTIYF.

The chain couples TRBV19 to TRBJ2-1; 7 bases fit TRBD1. This CDR3 is 15 amino acids long. Germline loops: CDR1 LNHDA, CDR2 SQIVND (reference sequence). V trimming: 4 bases; J trimming: 7 bases; junction bases outside the gene matches: 10. CDR3 protein: CASSNPGQRLNEQFF. In DNA, the CDR3 is TGTGCCAGTAGTAACCCGGGACAGCGACTGAATGAGCAGTTCTTC.

This CDR3 is CASMTAFNQPQHF. The CDR3 DNA follows: TGTGCCAGCATGACAGCATTTAATCAGCCCCAGCATTTT. This chain joins TRBV28 and TRBJ1-5, with a possible D match to TRBD1 (5 bases). The CDR3 is 13 amino acids. Trimming pared 7 bases from V and 4 bases from J, leaving 11 bases between. Germline CDR1 reads MDHEN; CDR2 reads SYDVKM.

The V gene is TRBV4-2, the J gene TRBJ1-1; 7 nucleotides line up with TRBD1. Germline V gene lookup returns CDR1 LGHNA and CDR2 YNFKEQ. This CDR3 spans 15 amino acids. Trimming took 1 base from V and 4 from J; bases not matched to a gene: 6. CDR3 DNA: TGTGCCAGCAGCCAAGTGAAGGCAGGGGGCACTGAAGCTTTCTTT. Its translation is CASSQVKAGGTEAFF.

The chain uses TRBV6-5 and TRBJ2-7, with D possibly being TRBD1 (6 bases). This CDR3 is built from 16 residues. Trimming removed 0 bases at V and 2 bases at J, with 14 bases between. Germline V gene data show CDR1 as MNHEY and CDR2 as SVGAGI. The CDR3 is CASSYSMGAPTYEQYF. CDR3 in DNA: TGTGCCAGCAGTTACTCTATGGGGGCACCCACCTACGAGCAGTACTTC.

The J gene is TRBJ1-5, the V gene TRBV10-3; 7 nucleotides match TRBD1. This CDR3 contains 14 residues. V shed 3 bases and J 5 bases; nucleotides not matched to a gene: 4. Germline values: CDR1 ENHRY, CDR2 SYGVKD. In DNA form, the CDR3 reads TGTGCCATCAGTGAAAGGGGGCCAGATCAGCCCCAGCATTTT. This gives the protein CAISERGPDQPQHF.

The chain carries TRBV19 and TRBJ2-3; no definite D call. Trimming took off 1 base at V and 2 bases at J, with 10 bases between the two ends. This CDR3 has 15 residues. Per the germline V gene, CDR1 is LNHDA and CDR2 is SQIVND (reference sequence). The CDR3 DNA sequence: TGTGCCAGTAGTATAGTTGCCCAGAACACAGATACGCAGTATTTT. This sequence encodes CASSIVAQNTDTQYF.

This rearrangement joins TRBV7-2 to TRBJ2-2; D gene ambiguous. The CDR3 is 14 amino acids. Per the germline V gene, CDR1 is SGHTA and CDR2 is FQGNSA. Trimming took off 5 bases at V and 6 bases at J, with 13 bases between the two ends. The CDR3 DNA follows: TGTGCCAGCAGCCCGGAGCCCACGGCCGGGGAGCTGTTTTTT. This codes for CASSPEPTAGELFF.

V gene TRBV7-2 combines with J gene TRBJ2-1, with 10 bases lining up with TRBD2. The germline CDR1 and CDR2 sequences are SGHTA and FQGNSA. With V trimmed by 1 base and J by 6 bases, 9 bases remained unmatched. The CDR3 has 17 amino acids. The CDR3 region has the DNA TGTGCCAGCAGCTTAGGGTCGGGACTAGCGTTCCCCAATGAGCAGTTCTTC. It codes for CASSLGSGLAFPNEQFF.

V and J are TRBV6-2 or TRBV6-3 and TRBJ1-5; D not certain. V lost 0 bases and J 4 bases, leaving 13 bases between the germline ends. The germline gives CDR1 MNHEY, CDR2 SVGEGT. The CDR3 has 16 amino acids. CDR3 sequence (DNA): TGTGCCAGCAGTTACTCGAGTGGTCCCGCTAATCAGCCCCAGCATTTT. Translating gives CASSYSSGPANQPQHF.

The chain recombines TRBV7-2 with TRBJ2-3; 12 nucleotides line up with TRBD2. J lost 8 bases, V lost 1 base, and 7 bases had no gene match. Germline V gives CDR1 SGHTA, CDR2 FQGNSA. CDR3 length: 16 residues. The CDR3 sequence is CASSLDLAGGRGTQYF. Here the CDR3 DNA reads TGTGCCAGCAGCTTAGATCTAGCGGGAGGGCGTGGTACGCAGTATTTT. The variable domain in full, completed from reference TRBV7-2 and TRBJ2-3, reads GAGVSQSPSNKVTEKGKDVELRCDPISGHTALYWYRQSLGQGLEFLIYFQGNSAPDKSGLPSDRFSAERTGGSVSTLTIQRTQQEDSAVYLCASSLDLAGGRGTQYFGPGTRLTVL.

The chain recombines TRBV11-3 with TRBJ2-1; D perhaps matches TRBD2 (6 bases). This CDR3 has 15 residues. Trimming left V 6 bases short and J 5 bases short, with 17 bases between. Germline CDR1 and CDR2: SGHNT and YENEEA. The chain's CDR3 is CASSLRSSVDNEQFF. The CDR3 nucleotides read TGTGCCAGCAGTTTAAGGTCTAGCGTAGACAATGAGCAGTTCTTC.

V usage is TRBV11-2 and J usage is TRBJ2-3, with TRBD2 identical over 10 bases. The CDR3 runs 14 residues. With V trimmed by 6 bases and J by 3 bases, 3 bases remained unmatched. Germline CDR1 SGHAT, CDR2 FQNNGV. The CDR3 loop is CASRLAGATDTQYF. In nucleotides, the CDR3 is TGTGCCAGCAGGCTAGCGGGAGCTACAGATACGCAGTATTTT. The whole variable domain, remainder taken from reference TRBV11-2 and TRBJ2-3, is EAGVAQSPRYKIIEKRQSVAFWCNPISGHATLYWYQQILGQGPKLLIQFQNNGVVDDSQLPKDRFSAERLKGVDSTLKIQPAKLEDSAVYLCASRLAGATDTQYFGPGTRLTVL.

The chain is built from TRBV5-4 and TRBJ1-1; maybe TRBD1 (5 bases). V lost 4 bases and J lost 6, with 13 bases in between. Per the germline V gene, CDR1 is SGHNT and CDR2 is YYREEE (reference sequence). The CDR3 is 13 amino acids. For the CDR3, the DNA is TGTGCCAGCAGCACCCGGGGGACGGCTGAAGCTTTCTTT. It translates to CASSTRGTAEAFF.

The rearrangement joins TRBV18 to TRBJ2-4; D is possibly TRBD1 (6 bases). Germline CDR1 KGHSH, CDR2 LQKENI. Trimming stripped 3 bases from V and 1 base from J, with 13 bases between. This CDR3 region has 16 residues. CDR3 loop: CASSPIGQGAKNIQYF. The CDR3 DNA reads TGTGCCAGCTCACCGATCGGGCAGGGGGCCAAAAACATTCAGTACTTC.

The V call is TRBV4-1, the J call TRBJ2-1; D possibly corresponds to TRBD1 (7 bases). V lost 4 bases and J lost 9, with 25 bases in between. CDR1 is MGHRA and CDR2 is YSYEKL in the germline V gene. The CDR3 consists of 17 residues. The CDR3 is CASSRGALARGLVEQFF. CDR3 sequence (DNA): TGCGCCAGCAGCCGGGGGGCTTTGGCCAGGGGGTTGGTTGAGCAGTTCTTC.

V gene TRBV28 combines with J gene TRBJ1-2, with D perhaps matching TRBD1 (5 bases). Per the germline V gene, CDR1 is MDHEN and CDR2 is SYDVKM. The V and J ends lost 7 bases and 8 bases respectively, with 20 bases between them. The CDR3 totals 14 residues. CDR3 region: CASTDSGPPLGYTF. The CDR3 DNA is TGTGCCAGCACCGACTCAGGGCCTCCCCTCGGCTACACCTTC.

The rearrangement uses TRBV5-1 and TRBJ2-1; 7 bases align to TRBD2. J was trimmed by 3 bases and V by 4 bases; bases with no gene match: 10. The germline CDR1 and CDR2 sequences are SGHRS and YFSETQ. CDR3 length: 16 residues. CDR3 in amino acids: CASSPGLAEFYNEQFF. In DNA form, the CDR3 reads TGCGCCAGCAGCCCGGGGCTAGCGGAGTTCTACAATGAGCAGTTCTTC.

The chain is built from TRBV7-2 and TRBJ1-5, with 10 bases aligning to TRBD1. Germline V lookup: CDR1 SGHTA, CDR2 FQGNSA. Germline trimming cut 5 bases from V and 2 bases from J; bases unmatched to any gene: 3. The CDR3 spans 15 residues. CDR3 loop: CASSRDRGGNQPQHF. The CDR3 bases are TGTGCCAGCAGCCGGGACAGGGGCGGCAATCAGCCCCAGCATTTT.